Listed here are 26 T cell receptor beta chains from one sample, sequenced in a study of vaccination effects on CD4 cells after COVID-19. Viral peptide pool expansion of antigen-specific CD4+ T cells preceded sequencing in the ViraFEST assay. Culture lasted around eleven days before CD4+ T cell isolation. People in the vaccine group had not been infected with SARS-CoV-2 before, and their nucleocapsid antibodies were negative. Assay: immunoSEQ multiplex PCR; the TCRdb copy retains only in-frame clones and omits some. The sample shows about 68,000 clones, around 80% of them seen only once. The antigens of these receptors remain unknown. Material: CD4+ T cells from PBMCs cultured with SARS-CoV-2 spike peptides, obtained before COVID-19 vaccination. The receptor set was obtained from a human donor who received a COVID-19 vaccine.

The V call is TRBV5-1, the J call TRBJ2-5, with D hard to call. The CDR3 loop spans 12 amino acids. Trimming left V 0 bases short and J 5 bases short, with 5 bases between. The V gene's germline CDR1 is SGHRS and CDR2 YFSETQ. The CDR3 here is CASSLAGETQYF. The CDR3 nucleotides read TGCGCCAGCAGCTTGGCCGGGGAGACCCAGTACTTC.

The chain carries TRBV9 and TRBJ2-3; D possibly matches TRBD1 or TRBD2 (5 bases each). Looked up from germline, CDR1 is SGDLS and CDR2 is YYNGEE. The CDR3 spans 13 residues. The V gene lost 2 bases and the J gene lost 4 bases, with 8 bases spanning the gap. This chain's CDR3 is CASSVQGADTQYF. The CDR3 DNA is TGTGCCAGCAGCGTCCAGGGAGCAGATACGCAGTATTTT.

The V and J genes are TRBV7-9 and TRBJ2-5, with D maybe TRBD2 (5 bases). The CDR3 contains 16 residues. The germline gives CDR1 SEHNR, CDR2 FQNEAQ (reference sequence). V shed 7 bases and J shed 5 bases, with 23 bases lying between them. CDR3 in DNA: TGTGCCAGCACCCACGGGGTCGGTCTATCTTGGGAGACCCAGTACTTC. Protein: CASTHGVGLSWETQYF.

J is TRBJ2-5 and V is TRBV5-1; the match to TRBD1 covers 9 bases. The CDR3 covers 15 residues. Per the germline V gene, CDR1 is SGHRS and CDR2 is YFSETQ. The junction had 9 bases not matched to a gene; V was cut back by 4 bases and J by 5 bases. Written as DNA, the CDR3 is TGCGCCAGCAGCCCCGTCGGGACAGGGTCTGAGACCCAGTACTTC. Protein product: CASSPVGTGSETQYF.

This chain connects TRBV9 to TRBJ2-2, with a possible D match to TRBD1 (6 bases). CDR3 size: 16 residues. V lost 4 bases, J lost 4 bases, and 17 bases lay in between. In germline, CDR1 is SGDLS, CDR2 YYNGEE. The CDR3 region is CASSHPQGSGTGELFF. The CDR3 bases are TGTGCCAGCAGCCACCCACAGGGATCGGGCACCGGGGAGCTGTTTTTT. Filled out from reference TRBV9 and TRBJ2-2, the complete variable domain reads DSGVTQTPKHLITATGQRVTLRCSPRSGDLSVYWYQQSLDQGLQFLIQYYNGEERAKGNILERFSAQQFPDLHSELNLSSLELGDSALYFCASSHPQGSGTGELFFGEGSRLTVL.

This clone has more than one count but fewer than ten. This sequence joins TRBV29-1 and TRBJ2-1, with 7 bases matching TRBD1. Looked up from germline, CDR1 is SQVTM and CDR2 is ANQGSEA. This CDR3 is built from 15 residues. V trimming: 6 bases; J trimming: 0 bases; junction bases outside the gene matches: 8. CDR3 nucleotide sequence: TGCAGCGTCCCCACCGACAGGGCCTCCTACAATGAGCAGTTCTTC. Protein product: CSVPTDRASYNEQFF.

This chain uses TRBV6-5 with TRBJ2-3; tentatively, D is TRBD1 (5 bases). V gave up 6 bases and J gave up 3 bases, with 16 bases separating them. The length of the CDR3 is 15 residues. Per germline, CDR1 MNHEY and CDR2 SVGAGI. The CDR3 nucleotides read TGTGCCAGCAGAGATCGGGCGACAGCGACAGATACGCAGTATTTT. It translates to CASRDRATATDTQYF.

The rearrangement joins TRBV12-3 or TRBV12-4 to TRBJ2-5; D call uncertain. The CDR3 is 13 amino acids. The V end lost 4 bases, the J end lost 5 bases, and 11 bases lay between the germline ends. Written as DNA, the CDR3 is TGTGCCAGCAGTTCCCCCTCTTGGGAGACCCAGTACTTC. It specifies CASSSPSWETQYF.

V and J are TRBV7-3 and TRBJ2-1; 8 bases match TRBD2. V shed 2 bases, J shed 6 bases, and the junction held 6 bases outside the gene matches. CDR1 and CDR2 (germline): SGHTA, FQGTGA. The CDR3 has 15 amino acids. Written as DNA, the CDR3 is TGTGCCAGCAGCTTAGCGGGGGGTGGCGGCAATGAGCAGTTCTTC. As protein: CASSLAGGGGNEQFF.

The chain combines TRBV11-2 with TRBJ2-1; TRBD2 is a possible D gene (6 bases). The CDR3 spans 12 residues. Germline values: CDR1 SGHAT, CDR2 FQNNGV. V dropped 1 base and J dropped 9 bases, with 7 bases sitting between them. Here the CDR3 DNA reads TGTGCCAGCAGCTTAGCCGGGGGTGAGCAGTTCTTC. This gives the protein CASSLAGGEQFF.

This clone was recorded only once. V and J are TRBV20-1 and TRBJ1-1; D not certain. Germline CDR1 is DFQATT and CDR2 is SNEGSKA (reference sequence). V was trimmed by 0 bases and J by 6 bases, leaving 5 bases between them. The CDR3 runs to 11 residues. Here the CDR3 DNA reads TGCAGTGCTAGAGACTACCCTGAAGCTTTCTTT. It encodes CSARDYPEAFF.

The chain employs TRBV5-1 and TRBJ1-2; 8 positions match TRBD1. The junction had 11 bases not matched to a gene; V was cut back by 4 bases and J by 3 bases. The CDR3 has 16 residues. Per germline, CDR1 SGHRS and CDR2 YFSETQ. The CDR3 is CASSPKLDRVDYGYTF. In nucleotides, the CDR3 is TGCGCCAGCAGCCCCAAACTGGACAGGGTGGACTATGGCTACACCTTC.

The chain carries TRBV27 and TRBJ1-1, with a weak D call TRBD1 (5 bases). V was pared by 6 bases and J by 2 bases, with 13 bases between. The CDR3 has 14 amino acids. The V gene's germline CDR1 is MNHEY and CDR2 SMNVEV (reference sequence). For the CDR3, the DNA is TGTGCCAGCAGAGCGGGACGGCTAAACACTGAAGCTTTCTTT. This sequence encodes CASRAGRLNTEAFF.

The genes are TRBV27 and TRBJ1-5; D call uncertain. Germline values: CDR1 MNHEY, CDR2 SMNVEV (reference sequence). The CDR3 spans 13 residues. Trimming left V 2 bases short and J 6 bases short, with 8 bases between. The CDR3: CASSLDPSQPQHF. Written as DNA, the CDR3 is TGTGCCAGCAGTTTAGACCCGAGTCAGCCCCAGCATTTT.

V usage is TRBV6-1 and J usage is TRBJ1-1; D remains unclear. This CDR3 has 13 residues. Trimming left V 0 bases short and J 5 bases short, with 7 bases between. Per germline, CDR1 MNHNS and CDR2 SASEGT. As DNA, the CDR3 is TGTGCCAGCAGTGAAGCAGGGAAGACTGAAGCTTTCTTT. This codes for CASSEAGKTEAFF.

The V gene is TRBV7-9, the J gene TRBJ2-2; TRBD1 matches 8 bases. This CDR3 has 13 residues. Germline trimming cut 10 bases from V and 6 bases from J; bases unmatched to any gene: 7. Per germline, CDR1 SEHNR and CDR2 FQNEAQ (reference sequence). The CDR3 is CATGQGGSGELFF. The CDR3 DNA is TGTGCCACCGGACAGGGAGGTTCCGGGGAGCTGTTTTTT.

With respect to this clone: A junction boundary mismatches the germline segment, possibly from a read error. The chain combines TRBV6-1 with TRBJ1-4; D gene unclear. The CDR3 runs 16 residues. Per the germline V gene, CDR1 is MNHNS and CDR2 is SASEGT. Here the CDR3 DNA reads TGTGCCAGCAGTAAAGCCCGTGGGCTGGCTAATGAAAAACTGTTTTTT. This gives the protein CASSKARGLANEKLFF.

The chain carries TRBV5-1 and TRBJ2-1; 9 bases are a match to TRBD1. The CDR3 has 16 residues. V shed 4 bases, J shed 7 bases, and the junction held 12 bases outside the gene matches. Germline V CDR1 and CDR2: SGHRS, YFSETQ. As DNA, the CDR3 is TGCGCCAGCAGCAACACTCCGGGACAGGGAGGAAATGAGCAGTTCTTC. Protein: CASSNTPGQGGNEQFF.

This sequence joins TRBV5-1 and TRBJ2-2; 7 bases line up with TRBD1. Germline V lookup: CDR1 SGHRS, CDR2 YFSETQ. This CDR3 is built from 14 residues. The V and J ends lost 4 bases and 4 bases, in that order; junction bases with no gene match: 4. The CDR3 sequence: CASSRDRSTGELFF. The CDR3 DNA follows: TGCGCCAGCAGCCGGGACAGAAGCACCGGGGAGCTGTTTTTT. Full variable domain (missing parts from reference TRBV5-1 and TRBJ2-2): KAGVTQTPRYLIKTRGQQVTLSCSPISGHRSVSWYQQTPGQGLQFLFEYFSETQRNKGNFPGRFSGRQFSNSRSEMNVSTLELGDSALYLCASSRDRSTGELFFGEGSRLTVL.

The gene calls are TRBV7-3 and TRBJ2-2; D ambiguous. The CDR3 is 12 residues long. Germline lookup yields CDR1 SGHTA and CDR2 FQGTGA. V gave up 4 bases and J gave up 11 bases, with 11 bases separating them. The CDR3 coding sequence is TGTGCCAGCAGCTCGGATCGACGAGAGCTGTTTTTT. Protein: CASSSDRRELFF.

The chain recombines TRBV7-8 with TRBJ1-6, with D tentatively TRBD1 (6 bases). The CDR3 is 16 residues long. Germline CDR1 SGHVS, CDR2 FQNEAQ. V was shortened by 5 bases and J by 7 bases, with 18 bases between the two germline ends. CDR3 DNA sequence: TGTGCCAGCAGCCGAGGAACACAGGGCATGAATTCACCCCTCCACTTT. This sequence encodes CASSRGTQGMNSPLHF.

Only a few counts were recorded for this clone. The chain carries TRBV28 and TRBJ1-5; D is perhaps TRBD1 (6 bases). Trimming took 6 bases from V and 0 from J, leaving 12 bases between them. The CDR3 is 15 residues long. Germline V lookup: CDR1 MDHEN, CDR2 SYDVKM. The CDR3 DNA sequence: TGTGCCAGCAGGGGGGGACATTTTAGCAATCAGCCCCAGCATTTT. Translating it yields CASRGGHFSNQPQHF.

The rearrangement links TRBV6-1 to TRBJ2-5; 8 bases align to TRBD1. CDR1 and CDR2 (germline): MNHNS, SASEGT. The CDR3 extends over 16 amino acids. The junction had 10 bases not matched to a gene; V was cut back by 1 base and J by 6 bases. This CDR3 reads CASSEGPGQVVKTQYF. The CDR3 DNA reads TGTGCCAGCAGTGAAGGTCCGGGACAGGTGGTTAAGACCCAGTACTTC.

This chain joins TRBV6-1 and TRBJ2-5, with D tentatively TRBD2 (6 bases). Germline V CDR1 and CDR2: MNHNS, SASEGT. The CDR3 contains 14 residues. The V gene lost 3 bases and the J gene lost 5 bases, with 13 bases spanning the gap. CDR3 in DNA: TGTGCCAGCAGTGACAGAGGAGCGGGTGAGACCCAGTACTTC. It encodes CASSDRGAGETQYF.

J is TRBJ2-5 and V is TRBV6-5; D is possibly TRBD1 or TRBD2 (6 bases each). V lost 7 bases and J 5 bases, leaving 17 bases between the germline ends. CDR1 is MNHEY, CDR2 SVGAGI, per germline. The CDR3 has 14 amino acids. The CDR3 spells CASKEGGSPETQYF. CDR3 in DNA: TGTGCCAGCAAAGAGGGGGGCTCCCCGGAGACCCAGTACTTC.

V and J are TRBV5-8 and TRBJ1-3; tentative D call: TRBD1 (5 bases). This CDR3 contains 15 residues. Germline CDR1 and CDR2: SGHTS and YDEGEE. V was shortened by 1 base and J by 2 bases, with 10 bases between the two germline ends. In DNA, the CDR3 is TGTGCCAGCAGCTTGAGGGGAGGAACTGGAAACACCATATATTTT. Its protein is CASSLRGGTGNTIYF.